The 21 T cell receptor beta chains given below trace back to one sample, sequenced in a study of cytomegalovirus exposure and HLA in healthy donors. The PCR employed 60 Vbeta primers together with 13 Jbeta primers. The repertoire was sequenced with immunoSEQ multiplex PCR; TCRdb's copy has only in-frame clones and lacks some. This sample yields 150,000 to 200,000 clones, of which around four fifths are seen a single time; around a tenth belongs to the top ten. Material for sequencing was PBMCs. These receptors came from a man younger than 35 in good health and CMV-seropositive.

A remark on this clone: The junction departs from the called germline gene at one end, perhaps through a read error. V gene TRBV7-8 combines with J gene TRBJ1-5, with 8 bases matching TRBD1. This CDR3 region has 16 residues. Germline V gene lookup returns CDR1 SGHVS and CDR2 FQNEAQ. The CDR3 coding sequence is TGTGCCAGCAGTTTAGCGACCGGGACAGGCCATCAGCCCCAGCATTTT. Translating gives CASSLATGTGHQPQHF.

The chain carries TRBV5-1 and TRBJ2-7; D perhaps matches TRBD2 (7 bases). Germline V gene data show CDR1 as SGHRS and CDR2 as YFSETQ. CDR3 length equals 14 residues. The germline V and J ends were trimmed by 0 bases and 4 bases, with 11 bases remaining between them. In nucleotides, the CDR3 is TGCGCCAGCAGCTTGGGAGGGGGGGAGTACGAGCAGTACTTC. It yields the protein CASSLGGGEYEQYF.

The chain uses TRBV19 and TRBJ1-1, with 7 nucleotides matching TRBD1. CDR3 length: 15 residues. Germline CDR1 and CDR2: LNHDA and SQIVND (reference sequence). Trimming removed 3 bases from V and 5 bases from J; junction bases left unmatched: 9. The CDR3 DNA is TGTGCCAGTAGTATCTGGGGCCAGGGGGGAACTGAAGCTTTCTTT. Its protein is CASSIWGQGGTEAFF.

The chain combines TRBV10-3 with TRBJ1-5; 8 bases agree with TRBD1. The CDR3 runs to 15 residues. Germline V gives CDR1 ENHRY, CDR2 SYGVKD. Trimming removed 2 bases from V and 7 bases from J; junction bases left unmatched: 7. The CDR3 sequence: CAISEAGGAGQPQHF. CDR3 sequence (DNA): TGTGCCATCAGTGAGGCAGGGGGCGCAGGGCAGCCCCAGCATTTT.

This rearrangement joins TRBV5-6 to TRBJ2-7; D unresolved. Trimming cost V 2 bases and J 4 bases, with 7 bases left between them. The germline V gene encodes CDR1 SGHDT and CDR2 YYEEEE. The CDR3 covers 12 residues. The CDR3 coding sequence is TGTGCCAGCAGCTTAGCCGCTTACGAGCAGTACTTC. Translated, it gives CASSLAAYEQYF. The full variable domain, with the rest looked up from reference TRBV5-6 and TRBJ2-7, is DAGVTQSPTHLIKTRGQQVTLRCSPKSGHDTVSWYQQALGQGPQFIFQYYEEEERQRGNFPDRFSGHQFPNYSSELNVNALLLGDSALYLCASSLAAYEQYFGPGTRLTVT.

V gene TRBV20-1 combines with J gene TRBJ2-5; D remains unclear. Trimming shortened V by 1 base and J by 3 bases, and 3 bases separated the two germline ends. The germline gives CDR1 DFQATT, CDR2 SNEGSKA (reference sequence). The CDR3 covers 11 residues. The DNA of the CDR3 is TGCAGTGCTAGAGTCAAAGAGACCCAGTACTTC. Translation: CSARVKETQYF.

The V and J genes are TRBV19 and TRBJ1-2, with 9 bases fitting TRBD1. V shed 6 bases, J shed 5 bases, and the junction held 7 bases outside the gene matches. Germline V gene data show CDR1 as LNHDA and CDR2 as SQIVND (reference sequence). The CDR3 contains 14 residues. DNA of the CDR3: TGTGCCAGTAGCACAACGGGACAGGGTTATGGCTACACCTTC. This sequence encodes CASSTTGQGYGYTF.

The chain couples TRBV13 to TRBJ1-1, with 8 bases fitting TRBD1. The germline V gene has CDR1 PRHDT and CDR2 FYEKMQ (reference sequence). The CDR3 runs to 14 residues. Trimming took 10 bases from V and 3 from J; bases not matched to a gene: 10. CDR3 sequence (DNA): TGTGCCACAGGGGACAGGCGTGTAGACACTGAAGCTTTCTTT. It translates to CATGDRRVDTEAFF.

The CDR3 spells CASSPRGGDTEAFF. DNA of the CDR3: TGTGCCAGCAGCCCTCGCGGGGGAGACACTGAAGCTTTCTTT. The V call is TRBV6-6, the J call TRBJ1-1; maybe TRBD1 (5 bases). Germline loops: CDR1 MNHNY, CDR2 SVGAGI (reference sequence). This CDR3 comprises 14 residues. V was clipped by 6 bases and J by 3 bases, with 14 bases between them.

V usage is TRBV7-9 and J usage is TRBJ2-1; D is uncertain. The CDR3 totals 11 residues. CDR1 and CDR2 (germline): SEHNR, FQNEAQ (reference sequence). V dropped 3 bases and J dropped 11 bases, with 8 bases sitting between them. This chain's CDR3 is CASSLSPQQFF. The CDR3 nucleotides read TGTGCCAGCAGCTTGAGTCCTCAGCAGTTCTTC.

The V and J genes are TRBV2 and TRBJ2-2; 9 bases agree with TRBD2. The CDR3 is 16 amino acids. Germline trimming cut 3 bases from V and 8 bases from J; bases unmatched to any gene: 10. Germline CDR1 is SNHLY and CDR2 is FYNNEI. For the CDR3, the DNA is TGTGCCAGCAGTGATCTTTTGGCGGGAGGGCCAGGGGAGCTGTTTTTT. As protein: CASSDLLAGGPGELFF.

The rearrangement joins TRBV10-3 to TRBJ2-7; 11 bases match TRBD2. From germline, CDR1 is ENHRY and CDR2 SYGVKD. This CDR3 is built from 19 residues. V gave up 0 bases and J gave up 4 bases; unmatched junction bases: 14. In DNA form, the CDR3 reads TGTGCCATCAGTGAGTCGGGAGTCGTGACTAGCGGGGTATTTTACGAGCAGTACTTC. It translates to CAISESGVVTSGVFYEQYF.

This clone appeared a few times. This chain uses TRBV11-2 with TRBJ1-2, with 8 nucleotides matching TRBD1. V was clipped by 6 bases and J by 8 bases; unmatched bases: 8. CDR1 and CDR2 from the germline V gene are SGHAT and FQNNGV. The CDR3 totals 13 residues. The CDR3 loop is CASRSGQVGGYTF. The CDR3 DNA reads TGTGCCAGCAGATCGGGACAGGTCGGCGGCTACACCTTC.

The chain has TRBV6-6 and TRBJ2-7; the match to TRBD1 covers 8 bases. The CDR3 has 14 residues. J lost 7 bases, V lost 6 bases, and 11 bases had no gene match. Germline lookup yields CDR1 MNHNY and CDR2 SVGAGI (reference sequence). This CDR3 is CASSHTGGIGEQYF. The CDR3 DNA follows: TGTGCCAGCAGCCACACAGGGGGAATTGGAGAGCAGTACTTC.

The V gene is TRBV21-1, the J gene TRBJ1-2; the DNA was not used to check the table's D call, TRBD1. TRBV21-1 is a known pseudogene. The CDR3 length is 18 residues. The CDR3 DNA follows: TGTGCCAGCAGCACTCAAGGGGGTGGGGACAGGGCTAACTATGGCTACACCTTC. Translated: CASSTQGGGDRANYGYTF.

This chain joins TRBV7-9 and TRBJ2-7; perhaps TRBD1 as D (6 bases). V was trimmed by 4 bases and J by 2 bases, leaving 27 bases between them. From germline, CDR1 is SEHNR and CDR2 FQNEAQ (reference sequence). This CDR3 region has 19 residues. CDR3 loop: CASSSLDPDRTGTTYEQYF. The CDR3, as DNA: TGTGCCAGCAGCTCCCTAGACCCGGACAGAACCGGCACCACCTACGAGCAGTACTTC.

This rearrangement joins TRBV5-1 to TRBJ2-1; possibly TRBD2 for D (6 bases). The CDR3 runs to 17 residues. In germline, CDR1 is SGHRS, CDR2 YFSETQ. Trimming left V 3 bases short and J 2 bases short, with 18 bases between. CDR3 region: CASSWGVGGYPYNEQFF. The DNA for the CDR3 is TGCGCCAGCAGCTGGGGGGTGGGGGGATACCCCTACAATGAGCAGTTCTTC.

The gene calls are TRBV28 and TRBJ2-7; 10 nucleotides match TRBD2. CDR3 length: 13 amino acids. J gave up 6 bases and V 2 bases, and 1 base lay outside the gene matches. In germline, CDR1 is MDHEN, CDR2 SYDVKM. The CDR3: CASSLGTSVEQYF. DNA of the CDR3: TGTGCCAGCAGTTTAGGGACTAGCGTCGAGCAGTACTTC. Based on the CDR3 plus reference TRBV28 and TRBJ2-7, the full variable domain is DVKVTQSSRYLVKRTGEKVFLECVQDMDHENMFWYRQDPGLGLRLIYFSYDVKMKEKGDIPEGYSVSREKKERFSLILESASTNQTSMYLCASSLGTSVEQYFGPGTRLTVT.

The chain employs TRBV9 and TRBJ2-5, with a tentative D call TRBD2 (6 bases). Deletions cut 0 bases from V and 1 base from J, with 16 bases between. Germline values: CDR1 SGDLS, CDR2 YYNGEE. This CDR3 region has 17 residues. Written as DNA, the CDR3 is TGTGCCAGCAGCGTAGGGGATAGTGGGGGGATCCAAGAGACCCAGTACTTC. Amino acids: CASSVGDSGGIQETQYF.

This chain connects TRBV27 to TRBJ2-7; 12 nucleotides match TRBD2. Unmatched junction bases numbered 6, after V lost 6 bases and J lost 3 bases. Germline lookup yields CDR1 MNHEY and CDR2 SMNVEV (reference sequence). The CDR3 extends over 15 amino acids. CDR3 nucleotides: TGTGCCAGCAGACCCGCGACTAGCGGGAGCTACGAGCAGTACTTC. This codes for CASRPATSGSYEQYF.

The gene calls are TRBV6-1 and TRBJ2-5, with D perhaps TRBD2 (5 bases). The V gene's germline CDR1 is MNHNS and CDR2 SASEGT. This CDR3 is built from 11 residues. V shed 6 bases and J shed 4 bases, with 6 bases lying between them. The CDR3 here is CASSEGETQYF. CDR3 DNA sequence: TGTGCCAGCAGCGAGGGAGAGACCCAGTACTTC.